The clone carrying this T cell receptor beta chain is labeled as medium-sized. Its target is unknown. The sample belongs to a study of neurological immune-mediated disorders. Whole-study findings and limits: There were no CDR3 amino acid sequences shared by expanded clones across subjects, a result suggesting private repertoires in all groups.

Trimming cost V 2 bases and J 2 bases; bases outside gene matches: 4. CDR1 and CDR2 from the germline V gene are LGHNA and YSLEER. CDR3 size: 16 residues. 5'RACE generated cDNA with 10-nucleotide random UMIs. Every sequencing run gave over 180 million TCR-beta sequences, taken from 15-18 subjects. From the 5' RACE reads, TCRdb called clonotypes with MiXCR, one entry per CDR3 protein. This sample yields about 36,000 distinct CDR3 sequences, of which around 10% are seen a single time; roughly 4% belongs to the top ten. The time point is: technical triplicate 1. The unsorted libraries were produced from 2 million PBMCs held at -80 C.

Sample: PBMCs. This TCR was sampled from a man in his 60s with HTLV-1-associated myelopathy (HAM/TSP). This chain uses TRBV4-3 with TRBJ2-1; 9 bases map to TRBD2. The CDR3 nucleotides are TGCGCCAGCAGCCAATCGCCTAGCGGGACCTACAATGAGCAGTTCTTC. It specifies CASSQSPSGTYNEQFF.